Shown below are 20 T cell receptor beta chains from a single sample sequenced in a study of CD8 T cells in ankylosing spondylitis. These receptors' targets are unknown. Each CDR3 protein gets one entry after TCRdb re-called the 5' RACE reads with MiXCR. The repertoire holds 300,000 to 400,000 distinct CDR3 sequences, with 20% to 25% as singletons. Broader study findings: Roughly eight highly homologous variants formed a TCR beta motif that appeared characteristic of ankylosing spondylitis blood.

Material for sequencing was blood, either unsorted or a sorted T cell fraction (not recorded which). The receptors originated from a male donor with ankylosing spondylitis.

CDR3 sequence (DNA): TGCGCCAGCCGTCCCGCCTTTGGCGGTACGCAGTATTTT. This gives the protein CASRPAFGGTQYF. This chain uses TRBV5-1 with TRBJ2-3; no clear D. The V and J ends lost 7 bases and 8 bases respectively, with 17 bases between them. This CDR3 region has 13 residues. Germline CDR1 and CDR2: SGHRS and YFSETQ.

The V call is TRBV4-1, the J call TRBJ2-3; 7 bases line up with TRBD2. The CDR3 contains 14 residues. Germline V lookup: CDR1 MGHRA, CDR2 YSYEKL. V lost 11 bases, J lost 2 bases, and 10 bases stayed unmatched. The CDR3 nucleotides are TGCGCCTCTTCGGCGGGGGTCCTCACAGATACGCAGTATTTT. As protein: CASSAGVLTDTQYF.

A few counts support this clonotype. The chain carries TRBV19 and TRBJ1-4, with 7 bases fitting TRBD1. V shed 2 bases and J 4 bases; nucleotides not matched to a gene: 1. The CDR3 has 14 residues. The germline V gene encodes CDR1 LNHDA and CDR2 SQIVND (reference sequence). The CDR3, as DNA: TGTGCCAGTAGTATACAGGGGGGTAATGAAAAACTGTTTTTT. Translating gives CASSIQGGNEKLFF.

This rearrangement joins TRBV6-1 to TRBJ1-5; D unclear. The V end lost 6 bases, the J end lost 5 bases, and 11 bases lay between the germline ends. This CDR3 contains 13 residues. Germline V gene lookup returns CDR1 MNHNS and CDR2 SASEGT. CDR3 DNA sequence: TGTGCCAGCAGCCCCAGCTTTCATCAGCCCCAGCATTTT. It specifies CASSPSFHQPQHF.

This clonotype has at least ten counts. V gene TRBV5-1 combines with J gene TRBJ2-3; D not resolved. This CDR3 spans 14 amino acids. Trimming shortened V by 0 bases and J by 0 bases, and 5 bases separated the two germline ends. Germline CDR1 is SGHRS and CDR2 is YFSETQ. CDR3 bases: TGCGCCAGCAGCTTGGACAGTAGCACAGATACGCAGTATTTT. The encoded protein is CASSLDSSTDTQYF. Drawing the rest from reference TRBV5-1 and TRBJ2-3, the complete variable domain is KAGVTQTPRYLIKTRGQQVTLSCSPISGHRSVSWYQQTPGQGLQFLFEYFSETQRNKGNFPGRFSGRQFSNSRSEMNVSTLELGDSALYLCASSLDSSTDTQYFGPGTRLTVL.

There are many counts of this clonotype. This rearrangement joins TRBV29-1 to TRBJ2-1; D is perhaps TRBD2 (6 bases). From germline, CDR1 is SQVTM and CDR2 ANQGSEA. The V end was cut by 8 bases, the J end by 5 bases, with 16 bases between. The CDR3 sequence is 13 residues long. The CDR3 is CSSAEGSNNEQFF. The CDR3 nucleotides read TGCAGCTCCGCGGAGGGATCGAACAATGAGCAGTTCTTC.

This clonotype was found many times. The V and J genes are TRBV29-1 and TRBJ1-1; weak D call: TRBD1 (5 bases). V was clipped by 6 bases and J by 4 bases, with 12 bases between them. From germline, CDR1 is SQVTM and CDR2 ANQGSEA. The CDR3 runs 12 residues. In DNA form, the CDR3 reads TGCAGCGTCGGAACAAGGGGCACTGAAGCTTTCTTT. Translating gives CSVGTRGTEAFF.

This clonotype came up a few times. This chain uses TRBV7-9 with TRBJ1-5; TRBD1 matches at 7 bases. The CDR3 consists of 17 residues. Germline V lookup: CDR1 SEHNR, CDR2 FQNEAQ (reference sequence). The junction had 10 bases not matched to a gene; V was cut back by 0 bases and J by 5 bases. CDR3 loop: CASSLAMATGAYQPQHF. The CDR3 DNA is TGTGCCAGCAGCTTAGCGATGGCAACAGGGGCTTATCAGCCCCAGCATTTT. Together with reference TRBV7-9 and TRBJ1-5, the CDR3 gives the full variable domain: DTGVSQNPRHKITKRGQNVTFRCDPISEHNRLYWYRQTLGQGPEFLTYFQNEAQLEKSRLLSDRFSAERPKGSFSTLEIQRTEQGDSAMYLCASSLAMATGAYQPQHFGDGTRLSIL.

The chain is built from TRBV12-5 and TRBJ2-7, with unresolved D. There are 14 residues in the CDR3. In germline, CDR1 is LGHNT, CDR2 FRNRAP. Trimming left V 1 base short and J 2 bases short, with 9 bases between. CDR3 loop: CASGLDVNPYEQYF. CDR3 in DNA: TGTGCTAGTGGTTTGGATGTAAACCCCTACGAGCAGTACTTC.

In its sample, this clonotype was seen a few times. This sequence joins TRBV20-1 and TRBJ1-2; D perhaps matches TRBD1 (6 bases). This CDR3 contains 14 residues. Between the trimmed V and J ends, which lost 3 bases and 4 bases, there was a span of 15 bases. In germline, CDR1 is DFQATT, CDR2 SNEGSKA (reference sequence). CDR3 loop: CSASQGPPLYGYTF. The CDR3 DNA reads TGCAGTGCTAGCCAGGGGCCCCCCCTCTATGGCTACACCTTC.

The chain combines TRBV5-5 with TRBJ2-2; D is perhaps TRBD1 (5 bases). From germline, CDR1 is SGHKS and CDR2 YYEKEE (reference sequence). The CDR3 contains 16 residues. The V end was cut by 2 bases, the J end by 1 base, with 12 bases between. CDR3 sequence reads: CASSFRTRENTGELFF. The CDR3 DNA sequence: TGTGCCAGCAGCTTTAGGACACGTGAGAACACCGGGGAGCTGTTTTTT.

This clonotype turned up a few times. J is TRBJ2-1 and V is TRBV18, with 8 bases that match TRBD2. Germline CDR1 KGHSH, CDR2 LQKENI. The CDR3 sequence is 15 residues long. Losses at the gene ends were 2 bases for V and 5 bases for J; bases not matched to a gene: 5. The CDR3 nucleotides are TGTGCCAGCTCACCATCGGGACTAGGGAACAATGAGCAGTTCTTC. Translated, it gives CASSPSGLGNNEQFF.

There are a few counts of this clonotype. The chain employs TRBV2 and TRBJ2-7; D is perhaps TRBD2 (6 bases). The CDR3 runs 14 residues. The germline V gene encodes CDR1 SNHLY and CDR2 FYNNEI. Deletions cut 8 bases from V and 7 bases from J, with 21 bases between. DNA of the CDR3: TGTGCCAGCGTCCACTCGCGGGGCCCGGGGGAGCAGTACTTC. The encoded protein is CASVHSRGPGEQYF.

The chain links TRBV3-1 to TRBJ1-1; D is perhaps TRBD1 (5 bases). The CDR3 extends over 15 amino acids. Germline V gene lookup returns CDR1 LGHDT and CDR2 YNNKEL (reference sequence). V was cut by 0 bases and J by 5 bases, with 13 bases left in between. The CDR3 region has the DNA TGTGCCAGCAGCCAAGAAGGATCAGGGCGAACTGAAGCTTTCTTT. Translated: CASSQEGSGRTEAFF. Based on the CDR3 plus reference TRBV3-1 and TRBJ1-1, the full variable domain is DTAVSQTPKYLVTQMGNDKSIKCEQNLGHDTMYWYKQDSKKFLKIMFSYNNKELIINETVPNRFSPKSPDKAHLNLHINSLELGDSAVYFCASSQEGSGRTEAFFGQGTRLTVV.

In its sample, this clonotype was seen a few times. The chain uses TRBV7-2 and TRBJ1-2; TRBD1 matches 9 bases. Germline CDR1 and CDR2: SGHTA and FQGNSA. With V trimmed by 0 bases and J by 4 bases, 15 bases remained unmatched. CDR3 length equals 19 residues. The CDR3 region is CASSLASTGSAGQGYGYTF. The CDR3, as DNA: TGTGCCAGCAGCTTAGCGTCGACCGGGTCGGCGGGACAGGGCTATGGCTACACCTTC. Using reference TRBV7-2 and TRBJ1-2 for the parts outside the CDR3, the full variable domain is GAGVSQSPSNKVTEKGKDVELRCDPISGHTALYWYRQSLGQGLEFLIYFQGNSAPDKSGLPSDRFSAERTGGSVSTLTIQRTQQEDSAVYLCASSLASTGSAGQGYGYTFGSGTRLTVV.

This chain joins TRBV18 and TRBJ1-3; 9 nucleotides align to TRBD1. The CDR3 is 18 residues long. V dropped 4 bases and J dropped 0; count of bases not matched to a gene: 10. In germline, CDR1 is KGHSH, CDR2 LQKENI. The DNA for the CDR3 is TGTGCCAGCTCACTAATGTCGTCGGGACAGGGCTCTGGAAACACCATATATTTT. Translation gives CASSLMSSGQGSGNTIYF.

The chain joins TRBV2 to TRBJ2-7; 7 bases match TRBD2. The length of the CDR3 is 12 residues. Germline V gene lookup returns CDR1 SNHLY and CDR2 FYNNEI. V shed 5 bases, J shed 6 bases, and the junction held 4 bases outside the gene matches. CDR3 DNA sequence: TGTGCCAGCAGTTTCCAGCGGGGCGAGCAGTACTTC. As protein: CASSFQRGEQYF.

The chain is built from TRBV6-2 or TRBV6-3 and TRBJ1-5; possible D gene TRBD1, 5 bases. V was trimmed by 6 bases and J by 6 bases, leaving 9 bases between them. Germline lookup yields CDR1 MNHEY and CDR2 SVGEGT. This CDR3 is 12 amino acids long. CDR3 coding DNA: TGTGCCAGCAGCCAGGGATTTCAGCCCCAGCATTTT. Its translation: CASSQGFQPQHF.

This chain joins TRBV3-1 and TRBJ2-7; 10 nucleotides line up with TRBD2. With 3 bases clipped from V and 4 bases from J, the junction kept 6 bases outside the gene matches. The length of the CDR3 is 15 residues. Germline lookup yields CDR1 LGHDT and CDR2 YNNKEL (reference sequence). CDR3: CASSQSGRAGYEQYF. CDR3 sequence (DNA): TGTGCCAGCAGCCAGAGCGGGAGGGCCGGGTACGAGCAGTACTTC.

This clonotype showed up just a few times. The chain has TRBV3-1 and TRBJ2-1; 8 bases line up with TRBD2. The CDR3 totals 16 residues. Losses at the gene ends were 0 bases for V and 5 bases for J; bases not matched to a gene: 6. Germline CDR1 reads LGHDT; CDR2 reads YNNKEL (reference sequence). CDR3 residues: CASSQEEAGGDNEQFF. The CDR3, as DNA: TGTGCCAGCAGCCAAGAAGAGGCGGGAGGCGACAATGAGCAGTTCTTC.